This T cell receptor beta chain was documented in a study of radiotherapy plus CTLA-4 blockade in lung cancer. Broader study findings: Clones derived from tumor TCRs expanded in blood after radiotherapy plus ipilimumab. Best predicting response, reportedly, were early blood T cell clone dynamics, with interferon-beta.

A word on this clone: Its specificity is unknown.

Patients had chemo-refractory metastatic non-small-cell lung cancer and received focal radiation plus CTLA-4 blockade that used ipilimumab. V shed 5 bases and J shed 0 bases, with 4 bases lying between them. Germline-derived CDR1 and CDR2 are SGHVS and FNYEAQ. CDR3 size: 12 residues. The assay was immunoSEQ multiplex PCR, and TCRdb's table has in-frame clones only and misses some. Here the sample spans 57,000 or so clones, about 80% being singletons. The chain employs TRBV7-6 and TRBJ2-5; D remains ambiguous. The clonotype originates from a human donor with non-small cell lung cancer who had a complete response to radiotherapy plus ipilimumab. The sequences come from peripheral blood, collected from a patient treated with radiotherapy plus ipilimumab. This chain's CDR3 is CASSPNQETQYF. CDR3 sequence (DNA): TGTGCCAGCAGCCCGAACCAAGAGACCCAGTACTTC.